The 27 T cell receptor beta chains below all came from one sample that was sequenced in a study of cytomegalovirus exposure and HLA in healthy donors. The PCR was carried out with 60 Vbeta primers and 13 Jbeta primers. Some clones are missing from TCRdb's copy, which holds only in-frame ones; the method was immunoSEQ multiplex PCR. The sample contains approximately 130,000 clones, approximately 87% of which appear only once. The sequenced material came from PBMCs. These receptors were obtained from a woman in her 30s in good health and CMV-seronegative.

J is TRBJ2-7 and V is TRBV4-1; D unclear. V was clipped by 3 bases and J by 3 bases, with 9 bases between them. The length of the CDR3 is 13 residues. Germline CDR1 MGHRA, CDR2 YSYEKL. The CDR3 sequence: CASSHLPGYEQYF. CDR3 DNA: TGCGCCAGCAGCCACCTCCCGGGCTACGAGCAGTACTTC.

This chain connects TRBV28 to TRBJ1-2, with 8 bases identical to TRBD1. Germline CDR1 and CDR2: MDHEN and SYDVKM. Trimming removed 6 bases from V and 7 bases from J; junction bases left unmatched: 10. The CDR3 consists of 14 residues. CDR3 nucleotide sequence: TGTGCCAGCAGCCAACTCAGGGGGCGCGCTGGCTACACCTTC. Translated, it gives CASSQLRGRAGYTF.

This clone was seen once. The gene calls are TRBV11-2 and TRBJ1-6; D is ambiguous. V shed 4 bases and J shed 10 bases, with 14 bases lying between them. Germline V CDR1 and CDR2: SGHAT, FQNNGV. The CDR3 runs to 14 residues. CDR3 region: CASSYYTLKSPLHF. The CDR3 DNA follows: TGTGCCAGCAGCTATTACACATTGAAGTCACCCCTCCACTTT.

The chain carries TRBV10-3 and TRBJ2-7; TRBD2 might be the D (6 bases). V was pared by 6 bases and J by 1 base, with 16 bases between. The CDR3 contains 15 residues. Germline-derived CDR1 and CDR2 are ENHRY and SYGVKD. CDR3 in amino acids: CAISPGVGRSYEQYF. The CDR3, as DNA: TGTGCCATCAGCCCCGGAGTGGGGAGGTCCTACGAGCAGTACTTC.

The CDR3 loop is CASRDRGRGANVLTF. The CDR3 DNA is TGTGCCAGCAGGGACAGGGGTCGAGGGGCCAACGTCCTGACTTTC. V gene TRBV27 combines with J gene TRBJ2-6; the match to TRBD1 covers 9 bases. The CDR3 totals 15 residues. In germline, CDR1 is MNHEY, CDR2 SMNVEV (reference sequence). V shed 6 bases, J shed 4 bases, and the junction held 4 bases outside the gene matches.

The rearrangement uses TRBV6-1 and TRBJ1-2; D is unclear. The germline V and J ends were trimmed by 8 bases and 4 bases, with 14 bases remaining between them. The CDR3 has 13 amino acids. Germline values: CDR1 MNHNS, CDR2 SASEGT. CDR3 amino acids: CASLGGLGYGYTF. As DNA, the CDR3 is TGTGCCAGCTTGGGAGGACTGGGCTATGGCTACACCTTC.

The chain links TRBV15 to TRBJ2-7; D gene ambiguous. The ends were cut back, 0 bases at V and 5 bases at J, with 14 bases in the middle. CDR1 and CDR2 (germline): LNHNV, YYDKDF (reference sequence). The CDR3 sequence is 15 residues long. The CDR3, as DNA: TGTGCCACCAGCAGAGATTATCCAGTCCCCAACGAGCAGTACTTC. Translated: CATSRDYPVPNEQYF.

This chain uses TRBV28 with TRBJ2-7; 11 bases align to TRBD2. The germline V gene has CDR1 MDHEN and CDR2 SYDVKM. This CDR3 spans 16 amino acids. The junction had 6 bases not matched to a gene; V was cut back by 1 base and J by 4 bases. The CDR3 region has the DNA TGTGCCAGCAGTTTATTCGGGACTAGCGGAGCTTACGAGCAGTACTTC. Its translation: CASSLFGTSGAYEQYF.

The chain uses TRBV9 and TRBJ2-3; TRBD2 aligns across 13 bases. The length of the CDR3 is 16 residues. Germline V gene sequence: CDR1 SGDLS, CDR2 YYNGEE. V lost 0 bases to trimming and J lost 4 bases; unmatched junction nucleotides: 2. CDR3 sequence: CASSVGTSGSADTQYF. The CDR3 nucleotides read TGTGCCAGCAGCGTAGGGACTAGCGGGAGTGCAGATACGCAGTATTTT.

The chain carries TRBV19 and TRBJ2-3; 9 bases are a match to TRBD2. Trimming removed 2 bases from V and 5 bases from J; junction bases left unmatched: 8. This CDR3 has 16 residues. The germline V gene encodes CDR1 LNHDA and CDR2 SQIVND (reference sequence). The CDR3 nucleotides are TGTGCCAGTAGTATAACTGGCGGGGGGGCCGAAGATACGCAGTATTTT. Translating it yields CASSITGGGAEDTQYF.

Turning to this clone: The junction departs from the called germline gene at one end, perhaps through a read error. V gene TRBV19 combines with J gene TRBJ1-5; D is unclear. The CDR3 is 12 residues long. Germline-derived CDR1 and CDR2 are LNHDA and SQIVND (reference sequence). The CDR3 DNA is TGTGCCAGTAATATAGGGCCTCAGCCCCAGCATTTT. Encoded protein: CASNIGPQPQHF.

The DNA for the CDR3 is TGTGCCAGCAGTTTTTTTGCGGGGAGCAGCACAGATACGCAGTATTTT. Protein sequence: CASSFFAGSSTDTQYF. The chain joins TRBV27 to TRBJ2-3, with D maybe TRBD2 (6 bases). Deletions cut 3 bases from V and 0 bases from J, with 13 bases between. The CDR3 contains 16 residues. CDR1 is MNHEY, CDR2 SMNVEV, per germline (reference sequence).

V gene TRBV6-6 combines with J gene TRBJ1-4, with D uncertain. This CDR3 spans 16 amino acids. Between the trimmed V and J ends, which lost 5 bases and 5 bases, there was a span of 18 bases. Germline lookup yields CDR1 MNHNY and CDR2 SVGAGI (reference sequence). In DNA form, the CDR3 reads TGTGCCAGCAGTGCCCCTGGAAGGGAGCTAAATGAAAAACTGTTTTTT. It translates to CASSAPGRELNEKLFF.

V usage is TRBV10-3 and J usage is TRBJ1-2, with D hard to call. The length of the CDR3 is 12 residues. V shed 7 bases and J shed 2 bases, with 8 bases lying between them. Per germline, CDR1 ENHRY and CDR2 SYGVKD. CDR3 sequence (DNA): TGTGCCATCACGGACTCGAACTATGGCTACACCTTC. Its protein product is CAITDSNYGYTF.

The chain combines TRBV28 with TRBJ2-7; a weak D match, TRBD1 (6 bases). The germline V gene encodes CDR1 MDHEN and CDR2 SYDVKM. This CDR3 has 14 amino acids. V was shortened by 6 bases and J by 6 bases, with 18 bases between the two germline ends. DNA for the CDR3: TGTGCCAGCAGGCTACGCCTCAGGGGTCCCGAGCAGTACTTC. It is translated as CASRLRLRGPEQYF. Drawing the rest from reference TRBV28 and TRBJ2-7, the complete variable domain is DVKVTQSSRYLVKRTGEKVFLECVQDMDHENMFWYRQDPGLGLRLIYFSYDVKMKEKGDIPEGYSVSREKKERFSLILESASTNQTSMYLCASRLRLRGPEQYFGPGTRLTVT.

The rearrangement links TRBV5-6 to TRBJ2-1; TRBD2 agrees at 8 bases. Trimming cost V 4 bases and J 8 bases; bases outside gene matches: 11. The CDR3 is 15 amino acids. From germline, CDR1 is SGHDT and CDR2 YYEEEE. CDR3 nucleotide sequence: TGTGCCAGCAGCCAGACCGGGAGGGCCGTTGATGAGCAGTTCTTC. This codes for CASSQTGRAVDEQFF.

This clone came up a few times. The chain recombines TRBV10-3 with TRBJ1-1; a weak D match, TRBD1 (5 bases). This CDR3 is 13 amino acids long. CDR1 is ENHRY and CDR2 is SYGVKD in the germline V gene. Trimming removed 6 bases from V and 4 bases from J, with 12 bases in between. The CDR3 DNA is TGTGCCATCAGCTCGACAGTAGCCACTGAAGCTTTCTTT. Translating gives CAISSTVATEAFF.

As to this clone: This specimen includes other DNA sequences encoding the same CDR3. The chain carries TRBV28 and TRBJ1-5; no reliable D call. This CDR3 is built from 13 residues. With 5 bases removed from V and 3 bases from J, the gap between germline ends came to 8 bases. CDR1 and CDR2 from the germline V gene are MDHEN and SYDVKM. In DNA form, the CDR3 reads TGTGCCAGCAGTCCCCAGGTCAATCAGCCCCAGCATTTT. Translated, it gives CASSPQVNQPQHF. Full variable domain (outside the CDR3, taken from reference TRBV28 and TRBJ1-5): DVKVTQSSRYLVKRTGEKVFLECVQDMDHENMFWYRQDPGLGLRLIYFSYDVKMKEKGDIPEGYSVSREKKERFSLILESASTNQTSMYLCASSPQVNQPQHFGDGTRLSIL.

The V gene is TRBV6-1, the J gene TRBJ2-5, with D possibly matching TRBD1 (6 bases). Germline CDR1 MNHNS, CDR2 SASEGT. The CDR3 covers 15 residues. V was shortened by 5 bases and J by 2 bases, with 15 bases between the two germline ends. Here the CDR3 reads CASSSWPDRQETQYF. The CDR3 nucleotides are TGTGCCAGCAGTTCATGGCCGGACAGACAAGAGACCCAGTACTTC.

The V gene is TRBV9, the J gene TRBJ2-5, with 12 bases that match TRBD2. Unmatched junction bases numbered 7, after V lost 5 bases and J lost 5 bases. CDR1 SGDLS and CDR2 YYNGEE come from the germline V gene. The CDR3 is 15 residues long. In DNA form, the CDR3 reads TGTGCCAGCAGTGCTAGCGGGAGGGGTGGGGAGACCCAGTACTTC. Encoded protein: CASSASGRGGETQYF.

The chain joins TRBV19 to TRBJ2-3; D is undetermined. This CDR3 region has 13 residues. With 6 bases removed from V and 5 bases from J, the gap between germline ends came to 12 bases. Germline CDR1 reads LNHDA; CDR2 reads SQIVND (reference sequence). CDR3 sequence: CASSRISRDTQYF. CDR3 nucleotides: TGTGCCAGTAGCCGAATATCGAGAGATACGCAGTATTTT.

This sequence joins TRBV6-6 and TRBJ1-5; 8 nucleotides align to TRBD1. Germline V CDR1 and CDR2: MNHNY, SVGAGI (reference sequence). Trimming removed 5 bases from V and 6 bases from J; junction bases left unmatched: 6. This CDR3 region has 14 residues. The CDR3 coding sequence is TGTGCCAGCAGTCTGGACAGGGTAAGTCAGCCCCAGCATTTT. Translation: CASSLDRVSQPQHF.

The V gene is TRBV7-2, the J gene TRBJ2-1, with D maybe TRBD2 (7 bases). Germline CDR1 is SGHTA and CDR2 is FQGNSA. This CDR3 spans 15 amino acids. Deletions cut 3 bases from V and 7 bases from J, with 16 bases between. CDR3 nucleotide sequence: TGTGCCAGCAGCTTGGCGGGGGCGTTTCTGAATGAGCAGTTCTTC. As protein: CASSLAGAFLNEQFF.

The chain is built from TRBV6-1 and TRBJ1-2; maybe TRBD1 (6 bases). Germline V gives CDR1 MNHNS, CDR2 SASEGT. CDR3 length: 13 residues. V was cut by 7 bases and J by 2 bases, with 11 bases left in between. Written as DNA, the CDR3 is TGTGCCAGCAACCAGGGGCTAAACTATGGCTACACCTTC. It translates to CASNQGLNYGYTF.

V is TRBV28 and J is TRBJ2-2; 8 bases are a match to TRBD2. Trimming removed 11 bases from V and 0 bases from J; junction bases left unmatched: 2. The CDR3 is made up of 13 amino acids. Per germline, CDR1 MDHEN and CDR2 SYDVKM. For the CDR3, the DNA is TGTGCCGGCGGGAGGACGAACACCGGGGAGCTGTTTTTT. Encoded protein: CAGGRTNTGELFF.

The chain joins TRBV28 to TRBJ2-5, with D possibly matching TRBD2 (5 bases). The J call may be faulty, since TRBJ2-7 better matches the DNA end. CDR1 is MDHEN, CDR2 SYDVKM, per germline. This CDR3 is built from 13 residues. CDR3 sequence: CASREALTYEQYF. In DNA form, the CDR3 reads TGTGCCAGCAGGGAGGCGTTAACCTACGAGCAGTACTTC.

In its sample, this clone was seen a few times. The chain uses TRBV6-5 and TRBJ1-5; D might be TRBD1 (6 bases). Germline V gene lookup returns CDR1 MNHEY and CDR2 SVGAGI. The CDR3 is made up of 15 amino acids. The V end lost 6 bases, the J end lost 2 bases, and 14 bases lay between the germline ends. CDR3 loop: CASSPFRGGNQPQHF. The CDR3, as DNA: TGTGCCAGCAGCCCCTTCAGGGGAGGCAATCAGCCCCAGCATTTT.